This T cell receptor (beta chain) originates from a study of cytomegalovirus exposure and HLA in healthy donors (TCRdb year 2017). With respect to the entire study: A later analysis indicated that the 130 or so validation repertoires were generated on the platform also employed for the 650 to 850 repertoires of the first cohort. The study aimed to test whether cataloging public T cell receptors could reveal signatures of past pathogen exposure. The study combined high-throughput TCR immunosequencing, statistical association of individual TCRs with disease status, and machine learning to predict cytomegalovirus infection status. Along with the approximately 700-subject first cohort, a separate validation cohort of over a hundred different subjects was used.

Donors formed part of the validation cohort, which comprised 95 to 150 subjects and was distinct from the first cohort of 666 subjects. Beyond this particular receptor, the publication reports: Cytomegalovirus status was reported to be diagnosed by the classifier with high specificity and sensitivity in both the original and validation cohorts. The study gave a list of about 150 TCR beta chains associated with cytomegalovirus. While some public TCRs were present in many individuals, most TCR sequences turned up only very rarely across donors. It was suggested by the authors that the approach could potentially be generalized to other disease states and immunological phenotypes. The validation cohort had no HLA typing available for a later analysis, so co-occurrence within that cohort was assessed over all 130 or so repertoires. In vitro tests confirmed that three of the cytomegalovirus-associated TCR beta chains recognize cytomegalovirus antigens. A later analysis found that TCRs clustered in the first cohort also tended to co-occur in the 130 or so validation repertoires, with 94% of cluster scores above 0.

The CDR3 starts with the cysteine, ends with the phenylalanine, and has 15 residues. Only the CDR3 DNA is retained, 45 bases long and in frame from the first base. CDR1 and CDR2 (MGHRA, YSYEKL) derive from the germline V gene. V and J are trimmed by 1 base and 1 base, and the gene matches miss 2 bases of the junction. Libraries were made using the immunoSEQ multiplex PCR assay. Per the original workflow: A statistical classification framework was developed to diagnose cytomegalovirus status using the catalog of TCR beta chain sequences. In its TCRdb copy, this immuneACCESS table keeps in-frame sequences only and misses some clones. Where compared with another copy, unresolved V genes explain less than half of these, and the others have no known cause. Clonal size and the V and J genes are those of that table, whereas D and trimming came from the DNA. The sample data list under 200,000 clones, and roughly 96% of these were observed just once. The top ten hold about 0.89% of the sample.

Concerning this clone: What this receptor recognizes is not known. No base quality information exists; no much larger clone differs at one position. Other DNA sequences from this sample encode an identical CDR3 as well.

This TCR derives from a young woman in good health and CMV-seronegative. The chain joins TRBV4-1 to TRBJ1-1, with 8 bases matching TRBD1. Sequencing input: PBMCs. Read as DNA, the sequence is TGCGCCAGCAGCCAAGTAACAGGGGGGAACACTGAAGCTTTCTTT. This yields the protein CASSQVTGGNTEAFF.